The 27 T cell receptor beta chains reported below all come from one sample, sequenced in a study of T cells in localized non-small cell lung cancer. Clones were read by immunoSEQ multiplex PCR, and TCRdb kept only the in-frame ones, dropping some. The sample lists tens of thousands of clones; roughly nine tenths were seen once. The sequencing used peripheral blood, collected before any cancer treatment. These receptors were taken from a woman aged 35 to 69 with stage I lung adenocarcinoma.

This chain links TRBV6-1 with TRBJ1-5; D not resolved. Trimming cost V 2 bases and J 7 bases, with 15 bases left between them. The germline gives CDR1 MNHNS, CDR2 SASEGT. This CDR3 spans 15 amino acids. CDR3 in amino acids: CASSESRAGGQPQHF. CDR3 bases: TGTGCCAGCAGTGAAAGTAGGGCAGGTGGACAGCCCCAGCATTTT.

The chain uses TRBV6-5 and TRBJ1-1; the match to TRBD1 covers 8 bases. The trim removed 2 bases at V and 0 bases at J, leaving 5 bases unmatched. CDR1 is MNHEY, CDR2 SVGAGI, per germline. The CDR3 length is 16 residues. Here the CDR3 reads CASSYGTRGLNTEAFF. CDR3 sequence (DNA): TGTGCCAGCAGTTACGGAACCAGGGGGCTGAACACTGAAGCTTTCTTT.

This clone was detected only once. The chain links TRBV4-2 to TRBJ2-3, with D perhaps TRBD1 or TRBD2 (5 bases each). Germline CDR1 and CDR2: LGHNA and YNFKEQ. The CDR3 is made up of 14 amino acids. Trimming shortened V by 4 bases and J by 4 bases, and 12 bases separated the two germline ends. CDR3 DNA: TGTGCCAGCAGCCCGGACTTCAGGGCAGATACGCAGTATTTT. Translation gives CASSPDFRADTQYF.

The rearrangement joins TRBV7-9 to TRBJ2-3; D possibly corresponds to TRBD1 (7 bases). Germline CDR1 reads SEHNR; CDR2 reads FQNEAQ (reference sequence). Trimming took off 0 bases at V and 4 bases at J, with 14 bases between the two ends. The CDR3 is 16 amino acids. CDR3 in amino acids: CASSLALAGGPDTQYF. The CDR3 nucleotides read TGTGCCAGCAGCTTAGCGCTGGCAGGGGGGCCAGATACGCAGTATTTT.

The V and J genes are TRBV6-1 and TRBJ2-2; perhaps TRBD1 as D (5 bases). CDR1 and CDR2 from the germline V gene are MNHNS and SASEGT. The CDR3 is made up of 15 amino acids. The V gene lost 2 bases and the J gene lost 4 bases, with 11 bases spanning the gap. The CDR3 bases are TGTGCCAGCAGTGAAAACGCCAGGGCCACCGGGGAGCTGTTTTTT. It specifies CASSENARATGELFF.

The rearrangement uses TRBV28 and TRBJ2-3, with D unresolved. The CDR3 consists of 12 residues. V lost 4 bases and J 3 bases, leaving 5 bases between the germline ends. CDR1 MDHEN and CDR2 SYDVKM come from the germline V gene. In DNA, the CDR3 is TGTGCCAGCAGTTCTTATACAGATACGCAGTATTTT. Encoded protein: CASSSYTDTQYF. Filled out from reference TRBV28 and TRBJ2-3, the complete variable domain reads DVKVTQSSRYLVKRTGEKVFLECVQDMDHENMFWYRQDPGLGLRLIYFSYDVKMKEKGDIPEGYSVSREKKERFSLILESASTNQTSMYLCASSSYTDTQYFGPGTRLTVL.

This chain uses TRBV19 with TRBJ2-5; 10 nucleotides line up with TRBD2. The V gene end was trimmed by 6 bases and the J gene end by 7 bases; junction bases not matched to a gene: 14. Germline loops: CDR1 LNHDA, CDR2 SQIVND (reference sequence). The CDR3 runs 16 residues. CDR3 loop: CASRQARSGGAGTQYF. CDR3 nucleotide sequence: TGTGCCAGTAGACAAGCGAGGAGCGGGGGGGCGGGGACCCAGTACTTC.

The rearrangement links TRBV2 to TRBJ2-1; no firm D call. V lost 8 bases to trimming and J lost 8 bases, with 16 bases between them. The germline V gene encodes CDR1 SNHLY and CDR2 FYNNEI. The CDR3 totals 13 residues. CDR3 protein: CASDGWPFDEQFF. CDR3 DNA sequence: TGTGCCAGCGATGGTTGGCCCTTCGATGAGCAGTTCTTC.

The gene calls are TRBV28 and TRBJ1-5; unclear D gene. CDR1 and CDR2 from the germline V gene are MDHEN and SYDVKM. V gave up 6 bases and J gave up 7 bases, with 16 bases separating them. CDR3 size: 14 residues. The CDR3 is CASSTMGLGQPQHF. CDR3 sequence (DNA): TGTGCCAGCAGCACTATGGGTTTAGGGCAGCCCCAGCATTTT. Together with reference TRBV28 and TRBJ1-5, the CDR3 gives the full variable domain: DVKVTQSSRYLVKRTGEKVFLECVQDMDHENMFWYRQDPGLGLRLIYFSYDVKMKEKGDIPEGYSVSREKKERFSLILESASTNQTSMYLCASSTMGLGQPQHFGDGTRLSIL.

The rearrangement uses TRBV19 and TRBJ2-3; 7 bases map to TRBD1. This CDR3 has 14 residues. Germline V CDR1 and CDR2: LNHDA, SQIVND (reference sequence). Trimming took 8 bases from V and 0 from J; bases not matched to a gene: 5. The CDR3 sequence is CASAGTASTDTQYF. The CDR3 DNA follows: TGTGCCAGTGCCGGGACAGCTAGCACAGATACGCAGTATTTT.

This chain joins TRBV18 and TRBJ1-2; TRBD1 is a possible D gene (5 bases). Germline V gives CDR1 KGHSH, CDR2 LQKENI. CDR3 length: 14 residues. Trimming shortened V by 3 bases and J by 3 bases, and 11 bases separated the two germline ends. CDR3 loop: CASSPMQGDYGYTF. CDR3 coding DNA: TGTGCCAGCTCACCGATGCAGGGAGACTATGGCTACACCTTC.

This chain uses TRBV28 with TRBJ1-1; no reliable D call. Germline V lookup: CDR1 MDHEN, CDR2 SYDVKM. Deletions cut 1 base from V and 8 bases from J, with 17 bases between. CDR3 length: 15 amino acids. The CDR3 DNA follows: TGTGCCAGCAGTTTATCGCAAGGGCAGTTCCCCGAAGCTTTCTTT. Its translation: CASSLSQGQFPEAFF.

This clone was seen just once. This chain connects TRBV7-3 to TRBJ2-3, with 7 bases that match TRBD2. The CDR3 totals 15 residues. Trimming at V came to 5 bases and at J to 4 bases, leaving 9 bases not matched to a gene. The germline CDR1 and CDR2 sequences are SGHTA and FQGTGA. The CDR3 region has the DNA TGTGCCAGCAGCGCCGGACTAGGGAGAGCAGATACGCAGTATTTT. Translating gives CASSAGLGRADTQYF.

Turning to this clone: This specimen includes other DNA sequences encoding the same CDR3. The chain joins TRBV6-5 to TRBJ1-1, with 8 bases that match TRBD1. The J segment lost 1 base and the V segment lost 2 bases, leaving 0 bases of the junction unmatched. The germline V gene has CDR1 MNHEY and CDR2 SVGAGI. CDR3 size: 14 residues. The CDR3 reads CASSYQGANTEAFF. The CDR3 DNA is TGTGCCAGCAGTTACCAGGGGGCGAACACTGAAGCTTTCTTT.

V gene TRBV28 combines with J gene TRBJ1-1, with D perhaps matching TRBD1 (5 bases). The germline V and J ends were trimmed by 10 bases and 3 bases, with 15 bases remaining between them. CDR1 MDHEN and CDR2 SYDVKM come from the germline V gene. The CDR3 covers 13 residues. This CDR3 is CATRTTRDTEAFF. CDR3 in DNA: TGTGCCACCAGGACAACGAGGGACACTGAAGCTTTCTTT.

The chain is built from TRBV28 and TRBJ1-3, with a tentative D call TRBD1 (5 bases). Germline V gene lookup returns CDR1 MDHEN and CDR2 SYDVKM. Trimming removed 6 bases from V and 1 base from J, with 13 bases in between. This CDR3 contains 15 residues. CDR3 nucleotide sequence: TGTGCCAGCAGCCCCGCAGGGAGGTCTGGAAACACCATATATTTT. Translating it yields CASSPAGRSGNTIYF.

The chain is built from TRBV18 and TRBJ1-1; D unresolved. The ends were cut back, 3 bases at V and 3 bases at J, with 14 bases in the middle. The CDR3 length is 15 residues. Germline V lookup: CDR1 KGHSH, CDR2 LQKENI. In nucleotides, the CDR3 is TGTGCCAGCTCACCGGTGTCGGGCGGCGACACTGAAGCTTTCTTT. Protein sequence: CASSPVSGGDTEAFF.

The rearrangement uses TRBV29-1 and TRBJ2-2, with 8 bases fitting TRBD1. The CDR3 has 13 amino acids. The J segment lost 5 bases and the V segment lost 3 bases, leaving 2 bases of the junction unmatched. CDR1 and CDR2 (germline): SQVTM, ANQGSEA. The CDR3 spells CSVDQGATGELFF. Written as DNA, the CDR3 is TGCAGCGTTGACCAGGGGGCTACCGGGGAGCTGTTTTTT.

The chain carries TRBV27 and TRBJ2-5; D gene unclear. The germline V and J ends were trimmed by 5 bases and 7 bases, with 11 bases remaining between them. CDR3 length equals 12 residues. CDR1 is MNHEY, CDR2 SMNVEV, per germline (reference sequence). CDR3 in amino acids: CASSPSGRTQYF. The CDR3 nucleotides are TGTGCCAGCAGTCCTTCCGGTAGGACCCAGTACTTC.

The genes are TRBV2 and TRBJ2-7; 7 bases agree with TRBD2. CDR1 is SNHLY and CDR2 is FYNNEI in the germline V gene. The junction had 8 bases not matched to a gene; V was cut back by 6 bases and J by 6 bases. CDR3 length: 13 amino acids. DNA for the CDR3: TGTGCCAGCAGCTTTAGGGAGGGAGGCGAGCAGTACTTC. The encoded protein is CASSFREGGEQYF.

This CDR3 is CAWSVPHKRGTDTQYF. CDR3 DNA: TGTGCCTGGAGTGTACCCCACAAGCGCGGCACAGATACGCAGTATTTT. The J gene is TRBJ2-3, the V gene TRBV30; D ambiguous. V was cut by 0 bases and J by 1 base, with 14 bases left in between. Germline CDR1 reads GTSNPN; CDR2 reads SVGIG (reference sequence). CDR3 size: 16 residues.

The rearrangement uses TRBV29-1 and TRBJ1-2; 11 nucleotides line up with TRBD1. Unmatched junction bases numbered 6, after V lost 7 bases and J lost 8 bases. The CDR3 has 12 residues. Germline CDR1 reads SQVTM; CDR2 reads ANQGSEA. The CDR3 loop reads CSAGQGAGGYTF. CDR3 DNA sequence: TGCAGCGCCGGACAGGGGGCTGGAGGCTACACCTTC.

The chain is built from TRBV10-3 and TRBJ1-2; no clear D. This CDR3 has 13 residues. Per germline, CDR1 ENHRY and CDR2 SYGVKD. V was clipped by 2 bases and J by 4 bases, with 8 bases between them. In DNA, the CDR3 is TGTGCCATCAGTGAGGAGGGTGTCTATGGCTACACCTTC. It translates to CAISEEGVYGYTF.

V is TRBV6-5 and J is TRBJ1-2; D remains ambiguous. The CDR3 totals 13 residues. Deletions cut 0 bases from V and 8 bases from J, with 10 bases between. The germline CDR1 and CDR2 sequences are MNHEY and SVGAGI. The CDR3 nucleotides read TGTGCCAGCAGTTACTCCCGGGGTAGCGGCTACACCTTC. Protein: CASSYSRGSGYTF.

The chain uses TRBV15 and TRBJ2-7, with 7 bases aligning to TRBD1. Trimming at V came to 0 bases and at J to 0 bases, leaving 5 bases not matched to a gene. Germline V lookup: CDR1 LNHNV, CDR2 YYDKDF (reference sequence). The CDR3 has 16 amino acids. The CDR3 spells CATSRDLRQGSYEQYF. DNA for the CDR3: TGTGCCACCAGCAGAGATCTGAGACAGGGCTCCTACGAGCAGTACTTC.

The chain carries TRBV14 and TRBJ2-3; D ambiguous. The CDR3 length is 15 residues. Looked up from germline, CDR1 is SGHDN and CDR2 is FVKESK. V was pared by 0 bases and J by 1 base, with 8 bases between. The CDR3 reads CASSQDWAGTDTQYF. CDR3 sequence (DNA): TGTGCCAGCAGCCAAGACTGGGCGGGCACAGATACGCAGTATTTT.

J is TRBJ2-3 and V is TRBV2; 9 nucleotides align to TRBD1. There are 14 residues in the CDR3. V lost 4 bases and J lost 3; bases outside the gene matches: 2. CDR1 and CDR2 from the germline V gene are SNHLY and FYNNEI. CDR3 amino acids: CASSGTGETDTQYF. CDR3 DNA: TGTGCCAGCAGTGGGACAGGGGAGACAGATACGCAGTATTTT. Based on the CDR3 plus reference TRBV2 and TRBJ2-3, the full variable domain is EPEVTQTPSHQVTQMGQEVILRCVPISNHLYFYWYRQILGQKVEFLVSFYNNEISEKSEIFDDQFSVERPDGSNFTLKIRSTKLEDSAMYFCASSGTGETDTQYFGPGTRLTVL.